One sample yielded the 3 T cell receptor beta chains listed below, sequenced in a study of blood T cell repertoires in COVID-19. Clones were sequenced by immunoSEQ multiplex PCR, and TCRdb holds only the in-frame ones, with some missing. There are around 26,000 clones in the sample; 87% occur only once, and approximately 9.5% lies in the top ten. Source material: peripheral blood. These TCRs come from a human donor with active COVID-19. The donor label of this sample is uncertain.

The chain carries TRBV9 and TRBJ1-3, with no clear D. Germline CDR1 reads SGDLS; CDR2 reads YYNGEE. The length of the CDR3 is 13 residues. V was shortened by 0 bases and J by 8 bases, with 9 bases between the two germline ends. The CDR3 is CASSVETRDTIYF. CDR3 sequence (DNA): TGTGCCAGCAGCGTAGAGACGAGGGACACCATATATTTT.

The chain combines TRBV18 with TRBJ1-1; 7 bases are a match to TRBD1. The CDR3 spans 12 residues. Germline-derived CDR1 and CDR2 are KGHSH and LQKENI. J was trimmed by 4 bases and V by 6 bases; bases with no gene match: 2. CDR3 region: CASSTGVTEAFF. The CDR3 bases are TGTGCCAGCTCCACAGGGGTCACTGAAGCTTTCTTT. Filled out from reference TRBV18 and TRBJ1-1, the complete variable domain reads NAGVMQNPRHLVRRRGQEARLRCSPMKGHSHVYWYRQLPEEGLKFMVYLQKENIIDESGMPKERFSAEFPKEGPSILRIQQVVRGDSAAYFCASSTGVTEAFFGQGTRLTVV.

The genes are TRBV27 and TRBJ1-5; D not resolved. V lost 0 bases and J 6 bases, leaving 12 bases between the germline ends. The CDR3 extends over 15 amino acids. Germline CDR1 and CDR2: MNHEY and SMNVEV (reference sequence). The CDR3 protein is CASSLSPIAGQPQHF. CDR3 nucleotides: TGTGCCAGCAGTTTATCACCAATAGCGGGTCAGCCCCAGCATTTT.